A single sample gave rise to the 11 T cell receptor beta chains below, sequenced in a study of shared clonotypes between healthy human individuals. The data were produced by immunoSEQ multiplex PCR, yet TCRdb's version contains in-frame clones alone and is incomplete. The profile covers 530,000 or so clones, with about three quarters appearing a single time and around 12% taken by the ten largest. The material sequenced was PBMCs. The receptors were sampled from a woman aged 40-49 years in good health. Some clones in this sample may be carry-over from other donors' samples.

The chain carries TRBV19 and TRBJ2-3; tentative D call: TRBD2 (7 bases). CDR1 is LNHDA and CDR2 is SQIVND in the germline V gene (reference sequence). Trimming removed 4 bases from V and 3 bases from J, with 17 bases in between. This CDR3 is built from 16 residues. The CDR3 region is CASSKNPGGATDTQYF. The CDR3 DNA is TGTGCCAGTAGTAAGAATCCGGGGGGCGCAACAGATACGCAGTATTTT.

The chain couples TRBV7-9 to TRBJ2-1; D possibly corresponds to TRBD2 (6 bases). V was clipped by 1 base and J by 1 base, with 14 bases between them. CDR1 SEHNR and CDR2 FQNEAQ come from the germline V gene (reference sequence). This CDR3 comprises 17 residues. The CDR3 DNA sequence: TGTGCCAGCAGCTTAGGAGGCGCGGAGGGGTCCTACAATGAGCAGTTCTTC. Protein product: CASSLGGAEGSYNEQFF.

The V gene is TRBV6-1, the J gene TRBJ1-1; the D gene is possibly TRBD1 (6 bases). The V end lost 0 bases, the J end lost 4 bases, and 9 bases lay between the germline ends. CDR1 is MNHNS and CDR2 is SASEGT in the germline V gene. The CDR3 runs to 14 residues. The CDR3, as DNA: TGTGCCAGCAGTGAAGCGCTAGGGGGCACTGAAGCTTTCTTT. It encodes CASSEALGGTEAFF.

Worth noting for this clone: A far larger clone is only one base removed, so a read error is likely. This same CDR3 is encoded by further DNA sequences in the sample. The chain recombines TRBV28 with TRBJ2-3; TRBD2 matches at 9 bases. This CDR3 contains 16 residues. Germline CDR1 MDHEN, CDR2 SYDVKM. In nucleotides, the CDR3 is TGTGCTAGCAGTACCCCAGCGGGAGGAGCAACAGATACGCAGTATTTT. Translated, it gives CASSTPAGGATDTQYF.

The rearrangement links TRBV5-1 to TRBJ2-3; 13 bases align to TRBD2. Per the germline V gene, CDR1 is SGHRS and CDR2 is YFSETQ. V trimming: 1 base; J trimming: 4 bases; junction bases outside the gene matches: 15. CDR3 size: 20 residues. As DNA, the CDR3 is TGCGCCAGCAGCTTGTTTCGCGAGTCCGGGACTAGCGGGAATGCAGATACGCAGTATTTT. This translates into CASSLFRESGTSGNADTQYF.

The rearrangement links TRBV5-1 to TRBJ1-1; D is unresolved. V lost 4 bases, J lost 0 bases, and 13 bases lay in between. Per the germline V gene, CDR1 is SGHRS and CDR2 is YFSETQ. CDR3 length: 15 amino acids. The CDR3 loop reads CASSPREYMNTEAFF. As DNA, the CDR3 is TGCGCCAGCAGCCCCCGGGAGTACATGAACACTGAAGCTTTCTTT. Drawing the rest from reference TRBV5-1 and TRBJ1-1, the complete variable domain is KAGVTQTPRYLIKTRGQQVTLSCSPISGHRSVSWYQQTPGQGLQFLFEYFSETQRNKGNFPGRFSGRQFSNSRSEMNVSTLELGDSALYLCASSPREYMNTEAFFGQGTRLTVV.

The chain couples TRBV10-3 to TRBJ1-6; D not resolved. Germline V lookup: CDR1 ENHRY, CDR2 SYGVKD. The CDR3 runs 14 residues. V was pared by 2 bases and J by 9 bases, with 11 bases between. The CDR3, as DNA: TGTGCCATCAGTGAGGCGGCCGACGGTTCACCCCTCCACTTT. Translating gives CAISEAADGSPLHF.

This chain joins TRBV28 and TRBJ2-3; the D gene could be TRBD1 or TRBD2 (7 bases each). The germline V and J ends were trimmed by 3 bases and 0 bases, with 22 bases remaining between them. Looked up from germline, CDR1 is MDHEN and CDR2 is SYDVKM. The CDR3 is 19 residues long. Here the CDR3 DNA reads TGTGCCAGCAGTTTTACAGGGGAAAAGCGGGATCATAGCACAGATACGCAGTATTTT. Amino acid sequence: CASSFTGEKRDHSTDTQYF.

This chain uses TRBV7-3 with TRBJ2-1, with 10 bases that match TRBD1. Germline values: CDR1 SGHTA, CDR2 FQGTGA. Losses at the gene ends were 5 bases for V and 9 bases for J; bases not matched to a gene: 7. This CDR3 comprises 14 residues. The CDR3 DNA is TGTGCCAGCAGCACAGGGACAGGGGTGGGTGAGCAGTTCTTC. This encodes CASSTGTGVGEQFF. Full variable domain (outside the CDR3, taken from reference TRBV7-3 and TRBJ2-1): GAGVSQTPSNKVTEKGKYVELRCDPISGHTALYWYRQSLGQGPEFLIYFQGTGAADDSGLPNDRFFAVRPEGSVSTLKIQRTERGDSAVYLCASSTGTGVGEQFFGPGTRLTVL.

J is TRBJ2-1 and V is TRBV5-6, with 11 bases lining up with TRBD2. J was trimmed by 8 bases and V by 4 bases; bases with no gene match: 8. In germline, CDR1 is SGHDT, CDR2 YYEEEE. There are 15 residues in the CDR3. The CDR3 loop reads CASSRGGLAVDEQFF. CDR3 in DNA: TGTGCCAGCAGCCGAGGGGGACTAGCGGTTGATGAGCAGTTCTTC.

This chain joins TRBV4-1 and TRBJ2-1; tentatively, D is TRBD2 (5 bases). With 1 base removed from V and 9 bases from J, the gap between germline ends came to 13 bases. Looked up from germline, CDR1 is MGHRA and CDR2 is YSYEKL. This CDR3 is built from 14 residues. Here the CDR3 DNA reads TGCGCCAGCAGCCAAGGCCCGGGGTCCGCTGAGCAGTTCTTC. Translation: CASSQGPGSAEQFF.